A selection of T cell receptor beta chains follows, all from one sample in a study of vaccination and CD4 T cells after COVID-19. MiXCR, run by TCRdb on the PCR reads, gives a single entry per CDR3 protein. The repertoire holds 25,000 or so distinct CDR3 sequences, with 36% as singletons. The antigens for these receptors are not known. Here the sequenced sample was CD4+ T cells from blood, cultured in vitro, taken about 7 months after SARS-CoV-2 vaccination. The receptors originated from a human donor who had recovered from COVID-19. CDR3s include the opening cysteine and the closing phenylalanine or tryptophan. D genes are given only for firm matches. Rows give clone size only sometimes, using once, few, many, or a class for an expanded clone.

v_gene,d_gene,j_gene,abundance,CDR3nt,CDR3aa
TRBV30,.,TRBJ1-5,.,TGTGCCTGGAGTCGGGGAGAGGAGCAGCCCCAGCATTTT,CAWSRGEEQPQHF
TRBV7-7,TRBD2,TRBJ2-7,.,TGTGCTAGCAGCGTACGAGGGACTAGCGGGAGTAGCGAGCAGTACTTC,CASSVRGTSGSSEQYF
TRBV7-8,.,TRBJ2-7,.,TGTGCCAGCAGCTTAGCGGAATACAGGTCCCACGAGCAGTACTTC,CASSLAEYRSHEQYF
TRBV10-3,.,TRBJ2-7,.,TGTGCCATCAGTGAGGGGAACGAGTTCGAGCAGTACTTC,CAISEGNEFEQYF
TRBV24-1,TRBD2,TRBJ2-6,few,TGTGCCACCAGTGACCGGACTAGCGCTGGGGCCAACGTCCTGACTTTC,CATSDRTSAGANVLTF
TRBV2,.,TRBJ2-3,.,TGTGCCAGCAGTGCGGGTACCCTAAGCACAGATACGCAGTATTTT,CASSAGTLSTDTQYF
TRBV25-1,.,TRBJ1-1,few,TGTGCCAGCAGTGAAGATGTAGCTGGGGGGACTGAAGCTTTCTTT,CASSEDVAGGTEAFF
TRBV28,.,TRBJ1-2,.,TGTGCCAGCAGTCTGAGGACGGGAGCTAACTATGGCTACACCTTC,CASSLRTGANYGYTF
TRBV2,.,TRBJ1-5,few,TGTGCCAGCAGGGACCGGGACAACAATCAGCCCCAGCATTTT,CASRDRDNNQPQHF
TRBV7-2,TRBD2,TRBJ2-1,few,TGTGCCAGCAGCTCCCGACTAGCGGGATCGGTCAATGAGCAGTTCTTC,CASSSRLAGSVNEQFF
TRBV27,.,TRBJ2-1,once,TGTGCCAGCAGTGCCACCCGTTACTCCAATGAGCAGTTCTTC,CASSATRYSNEQFF
TRBV6-1,.,TRBJ2-1,few,TGTGCCAGCAGTACCCTGGCGGGTGAGCAGTTCTTC,CASSTLAGEQFF
TRBV5-1,.,TRBJ2-3,.,TGCGCCAGCAGCTTGGACTCCTGGACAGATACGCAGTATTTT,CASSLDSWTDTQYF
TRBV19,TRBD2,TRBJ2-5,few,TGTGCCAGTAGTATTAGCGGGAGTGGATCAGAGACCCAGTACTTC,CASSISGSGSETQYF
TRBV27,.,TRBJ2-7,few,TGTGCCAGCAGTTCTAGGTACGAGCAGTACTTC,CASSSRYEQYF
TRBV10-3,TRBD2,TRBJ2-3,.,TGTGCCATCAGTAAGGGAGCGGGGACTAGCACAGATACGCAGTATTTT,CAISKGAGTSTDTQYF
TRBV20-1,.,TRBJ1-1,.,TGCAGTGCTCCGGGACAAGCGGGGGGAGAAGCTTTCTTT,CSAPGQAGGEAFF
TRBV10-1,.,TRBJ2-3,.,TGCGCCAGCAGTGCGTACGGCACAGATACGCAGTATTTT,CASSAYGTDTQYF
TRBV6-1,TRBD1,TRBJ1-1,few,TGTGCCAGCAGTCCTAGGACAGGGGCCATGAACACTGAAGCTTTCTTT,CASSPRTGAMNTEAFF
TRBV29-1,.,TRBJ2-5,.,TGCAGCGTTGAACGTCGGAGTTTCGGGGAGACCCAGTACTTC,CSVERRSFGETQYF
TRBV11-2,TRBD2,TRBJ2-5,once,TGTGCCAGCAGCACCCGGGGACTAGCGGGAGGCCTACAAGAGACCCAGTACTTC,CASSTRGLAGGLQETQYF
TRBV20-1,.,TRBJ2-6,few,TGCAGTGCTGCCCGATCAGGGGCCAACGTCCTGACTTTC,CSAARSGANVLTF
TRBV12-3/TRBV12-4,.,TRBJ2-3,.,TGTGCCAGCAGCAATCCGGGACACCGCACAGATACGCAGTATTTT,CASSNPGHRTDTQYF
TRBV19,.,TRBJ2-7,medium-sized,TGTGCCAGTAGCAATCTGGACGAGCAGTACTTC,CASSNLDEQYF
TRBV2,.,TRBJ2-3,.,TGTGCCAGCAGCGAACTTGGGCTAAACACAGATACGCAGTATTTT,CASSELGLNTDTQYF
TRBV19,.,TRBJ1-1,once,TGTGCCACCAAAGAGACCGGGAACAAAGAAGCTTTCTTT,CATKETGNKEAFF
TRBV2,TRBD1,TRBJ2-7,.,TGTGCCAGCAGGAGGGACAGCGAATACGAGCAGTACTTC,CASRRDSEYEQYF
TRBV20-1,.,TRBJ2-7,few,TGCAGTGCGAGGTGCAGATACTGCTACGAGCAGTACTTC,CSARCRYCYEQYF
TRBV6-2/TRBV6-3,.,TRBJ2-3,.,TGTGCCAGCAGCGACGCCACCGGACAGTCATGGGGGCAGTATTTT,CASSDATGQSWGQYF
TRBV2,.,TRBJ1-1,.,TGTGCCAGCATGTACAGACGGACTGAAGCTTTCTTT,CASMYRRTEAFF
TRBV7-8,TRBD2,TRBJ2-7,few,TGTGCCAGCAGCCTCGGGGGAGGGCTCGGCTACGAGCAGTACTTC,CASSLGGGLGYEQYF
TRBV27,TRBD1,TRBJ1-5,.,TGTGCCAGCAGTTTTTTATACAGGGGTAGCAATCAGCCCCAGCATTTT,CASSFLYRGSNQPQHF
TRBV7-2,.,TRBJ2-1,few,TGTGCCAGCAGCTTCTTACAGGGTATTGGTGAGCAGTTCTTC,CASSFLQGIGEQFF
TRBV5-1,.,TRBJ1-1,.,TGCGCCAGCAGCCCTGGGACTGGGAACACTGAAGCTTTCTTT,CASSPGTGNTEAFF
TRBV28,.,TRBJ2-5,.,TGTGCCAGCATTGGGCAGAACCAAGAGACCCAGTACTTC,CASIGQNQETQYF
TRBV28,.,TRBJ2-7,.,TGTGCCAGCAGTTTAGTTGGGACCTACTACGAGCAGTACTTC,CASSLVGTYYEQYF
TRBV7-2,.,TRBJ1-5,.,TGTGCCAGCAGCTTTGATAGCAATCAGCCCCAGCATTTT,CASSFDSNQPQHF
TRBV6-5,.,TRBJ2-3,few,TGTGCCAGCAGTTCTCATCCTCGGGGCATTACAGATACGCAGTATTTT,CASSSHPRGITDTQYF
TRBV7-9,TRBD2,TRBJ2-3,few,TGTGCCAGCAGCTTAGGGGGACTAGCGGGAGCTCTAATGGGGGATACGCAGTATTTT,CASSLGGLAGALMGDTQYF
TRBV6-1,.,TRBJ2-3,few,TGTGCCAGCGCGCAGGGGTGGACGGTAGATACGCAGTATTTT,CASAQGWTVDTQYF
TRBV15,TRBD2,TRBJ2-1,once,TGTGCCACCAGCATGGGGCGGGAGGGAGGTGAGCAGTTCTTC,CATSMGREGGEQFF
TRBV20-1,.,TRBJ2-3,few,TGCAGTGCTAGACGGGGACTCCCTTCCGATACGCAGTATTTT,CSARRGLPSDTQYF
TRBV7-9,.,TRBJ2-5,.,TGTGCCAGCAGCGGGCGATTATCGTACCAAGAGACCCAGTACTTC,CASSGRLSYQETQYF
TRBV20-1,.,TRBJ2-7,.,TGCAGTGCTAGGACCAGACGGGCCTCCTACGAGCAGTACTTC,CSARTRRASYEQYF
TRBV5-4,.,TRBJ2-1,.,TGTGCCAGCAGCTTTAGGGCCAGGGGCTACAATGAGCAGTTCTTC,CASSFRARGYNEQFF
TRBV6-1,TRBD1,TRBJ1-1,.,TGTGCCAGCAGGACCAGAACGGGACAGGTGAACACTGAAGCTTTCTTT,CASRTRTGQVNTEAFF
TRBV5-8,TRBD1,TRBJ2-1,.,TGTGCCAGCACCCCCGGGACAGGCCCGTGGAATGAGCAGTTCTTC,CASTPGTGPWNEQFF
TRBV7-9,.,TRBJ2-5,.,TGTGCCAGCAGCTTAGGTTTTTTCCAAGAGACCCAGTACTTC,CASSLGFFQETQYF
TRBV7-9,.,TRBJ2-5,.,TGTGCCAGCAGCTTGTTCGTGGGGCAGAACCAAGAGACCCAGTACTTC,CASSLFVGQNQETQYF
TRBV7-9,TRBD1,TRBJ1-1,few,TGTGCCAGCAGCCTCGGACAGGCCTGGGCTGAAGCTTTCTTT,CASSLGQAWAEAFF
TRBV6-5,.,TRBJ2-5,.,TGTGCCAGCAGTTACGACGGGGCCCAAGGGACCCAGTACTTC,CASSYDGAQGTQYF
TRBV19,.,TRBJ1-2,.,TGTGCCAGTACCCCAGGGCTCAACTATGGCTACACCTTC,CASTPGLNYGYTF
TRBV20-1,TRBD1,TRBJ2-3,.,TGCAGTGCTAGAGTCCAGGGGGCGTATACGCAGTATTTT,CSARVQGAYTQYF